The entry below gives a single T cell receptor beta chain sequence along with its context. The CDR3 length is 17 residues. Germline CDR1 KGHSH, CDR2 LQKENI. The J segment lost 7 bases and the V segment lost 3 bases, leaving 7 bases of the junction unmatched. The data derive from a study of blood T cell repertoires in COVID-19. Study in general: The samples span acute and convalescent COVID-19 from the United States, Italy and Spain. T cells, B-cell-depleted T cells, or PBMCs provided the cDNA or gDNA that served as material.

Per the study methods: Amplification from reference gene primers served as the basis for estimated nucleated cell counts. Using immunoSEQ multiplex PCR, the repertoire was profiled, and TCRdb retains in-frame clones only, with some absent. V and J calls and clone size are copied from that table; D and trimming were computed from the DNA. The table includes under 500,000 clones, roughly 91% detected once. The source is a woman in her 30s with acute or convalescent COVID-19. The V and J genes are TRBV18 and TRBJ2-1; TRBD2 agrees at 15 bases. Sequencing was done on a sample of peripheral blood. Here the CDR3 DNA reads TGTGCCAGCTCACCCCCCGGACTAGCGGGGGGGCGGAATGAGCAGTTCTTC. It encodes CASSPPGLAGGRNEQFF.